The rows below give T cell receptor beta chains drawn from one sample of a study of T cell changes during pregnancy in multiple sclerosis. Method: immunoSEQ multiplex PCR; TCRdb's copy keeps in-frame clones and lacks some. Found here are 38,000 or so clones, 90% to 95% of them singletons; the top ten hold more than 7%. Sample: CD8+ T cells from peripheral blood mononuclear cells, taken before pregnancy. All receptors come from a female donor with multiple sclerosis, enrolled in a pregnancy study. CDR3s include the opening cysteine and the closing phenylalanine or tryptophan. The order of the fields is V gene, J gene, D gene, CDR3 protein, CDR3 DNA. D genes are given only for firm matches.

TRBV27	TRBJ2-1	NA	CASGASSYNEQFF	TGTGCCAGCGGGGCCAGCTCCTACAATGAGCAGTTCTTC
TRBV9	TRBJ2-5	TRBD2	CASSGTSGNTQYF	TGTGCCAGCAGCGGGACTAGCGGGAATACCCAGTACTTC
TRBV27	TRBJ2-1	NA	CASSPLTTREIYNEQFF	TGTGCCAGCAGTCCCCTTACGACTAGGGAGATCTACAATGAGCAGTTCTTC
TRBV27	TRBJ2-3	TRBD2	CASKFISGSKDTQYF	TGTGCCAGCAAATTCATCAGCGGGAGTAAAGATACGCAGTATTTT
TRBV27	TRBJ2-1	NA	CASSSSLYNEQFF	TGTGCCAGCAGTTCTAGCCTATACAATGAGCAGTTCTTC
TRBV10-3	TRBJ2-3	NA	CAISESNVGNTDTQYF	TGTGCCATCAGTGAGTCGAATGTCGGGAACACAGATACGCAGTATTTT
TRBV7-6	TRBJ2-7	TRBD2	CASSLLAGTYEQYF	TGTGCCAGCAGCCTACTAGCGGGAACTTACGAGCAGTACTTC
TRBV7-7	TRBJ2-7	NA	CASSLGRGYEQYF	TGTGCTAGCAGCTTGGGCAGGGGCTACGAGCAGTACTTC
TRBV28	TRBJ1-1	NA	CASSLWVADSEAFF	TGTGCCAGCAGTTTATGGGTCGCGGACAGTGAAGCTTTCTTT
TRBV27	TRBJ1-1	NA	CASSWGGTEAFF	TGTGCCAGCAGTTGGGGGGGCACTGAAGCTTTCTTT